The rows below give T cell receptor beta chains drawn from one sample of a study of T cell responses to AZD1222 COVID-19 vaccine. Profiled with immunoSEQ multiplex PCR; TCRdb holds only in-frame clones, not every one. The repertoire holds roughly 190,000 clones, with 91% as singletons. The sequences come from peripheral blood, collected 28 days after the second AZD1222 dose. These receptor sequences come from an adult who received the AZD1222 COVID-19 vaccine. Both conserved end residues are part of each CDR3. Each record gives: CDR3 length, J gene, V gene, CDR3 protein.

12 | TRBJ2-7 | TRBV9 | CARPGRGDEQYF
14 | TRBJ1-2 | TRBV11-1 | CASSLAGQGHGYTF
13 | TRBJ2-7 | TRBV2 | CASSGSGAYEQYF
15 | TRBJ2-1 | TRBV10-1 | CASSEAGQEYNEQFF
13 | TRBJ2-5 | TRBV9 | CASSVYGQETQYF
15 | TRBJ1-3 | TRBV9 | CASSRQGSSGNTIYF
14 | TRBJ1-2 | TRBV7-9 | CASSLAGRRDGYTF
15 | TRBJ1-6 | TRBV5-4 | CASSLAATRDSPLHF
13 | TRBJ1-6 | TRBV18 | CASSPAENSPLHF
14 | TRBJ1-5 | TRBV6-1 | CASSEGHYNQPQHF
14 | TRBJ1-1 | TRBV5-5 | CASTSFAVNTEAFF
15 | TRBJ2-1 | TRBV18 | CASSPPWEGLNEQFF
14 | TRBJ1-4 | TRBV25-1 | CASSRSEGGEKLFF
18 | TRBJ1-2 | TRBV21-1 | CASSPQGTGGEYLYGYTF
13 | TRBJ1-1 | TRBV7-9 | CASVLTVNTEAFF
13 | TRBJ2-1 | TRBV7-2 | CARAPGGHNEQFF
15 | TRBJ2-5 | TRBV7-9 | CASSLALGWQETQYF
16 | TRBJ1-2 | TRBV28 | CASKGQGYYVNYGYTF
14 | TRBJ1-1 | TRBV27 | CASSVLSGNTEAFF
16 | TRBJ2-3 | TRBV3-1/TRBV3-2 | CASSQALGTTSDTQYF
15 | TRBJ2-3 | TRBV6-2/TRBV6-3 | CASSRLAGVGDTQYF
11 | TRBJ2-7 | TRBV6-5 | CASSYGHEQYF
15 | TRBJ1-4 | TRBV27 | CASSSGGQGYEKLFF
15 | TRBJ1-5 | TRBV6-5 | CATFSGQTINQPQHF
18 | TRBJ2-7 | TRBV25-1 | CASSESSRVGSPLYEQYF
20 | TRBJ2-3 | TRBV19 | CASRPQTGIAGAGGPDTQYF
16 | TRBJ1-6 | TRBV28 | CASSRQGSSYNSPLHF
15 | TRBJ1-1 | TRBV4-1 | CASRDGVQMHTEAFF
16 | TRBJ2-3 | TRBV7-2 | CASSLWSGRGADTQYF
15 | TRBJ2-3 | TRBV7-3 | CASSSPGTSADTQYF
15 | TRBJ2-6 | TRBV6-1 | CASSEPRSGANVLTF
13 | TRBJ2-2 | TRBV4-2 | CASSQDKGGELFF
16 | TRBJ2-7 | TRBV2 | CASSLAGSVVPTEQYF
14 | TRBJ1-5 | TRBV19 | CASRTSPGGQPQHF
15 | TRBJ2-3 | TRBV30 | CAWSVGQGDADTQYF
15 | TRBJ1-1 | TRBV7-9 | CASSAPTGLHTEAFF
13 | TRBJ2-2 | TRBV10-1 | CASGIKNTGELFF
12 | TRBJ2-1 | TRBV6-5 | CASSPRFREQFF
13 | TRBJ1-2 | TRBV6-2/TRBV6-3 | CASSSGRAYGYTF
15 | TRBJ1-3 | TRBV19 | CASSTYSGAGNTIYF
12 | TRBJ2-1 | TRBV28 | CASSLSYNEQFF
11 | TRBJ1-4 | TRBV20-1 | CSILGGEKLFF
15 | TRBJ2-1 | TRBV7-9 | CASSLDASGYNEQFF
15 | TRBJ2-1 | TRBV7-9 | CASRRQGEDYNEQFF
15 | TRBJ1-1 | TRBV5-1 | CASSLAAVMNTEAFF